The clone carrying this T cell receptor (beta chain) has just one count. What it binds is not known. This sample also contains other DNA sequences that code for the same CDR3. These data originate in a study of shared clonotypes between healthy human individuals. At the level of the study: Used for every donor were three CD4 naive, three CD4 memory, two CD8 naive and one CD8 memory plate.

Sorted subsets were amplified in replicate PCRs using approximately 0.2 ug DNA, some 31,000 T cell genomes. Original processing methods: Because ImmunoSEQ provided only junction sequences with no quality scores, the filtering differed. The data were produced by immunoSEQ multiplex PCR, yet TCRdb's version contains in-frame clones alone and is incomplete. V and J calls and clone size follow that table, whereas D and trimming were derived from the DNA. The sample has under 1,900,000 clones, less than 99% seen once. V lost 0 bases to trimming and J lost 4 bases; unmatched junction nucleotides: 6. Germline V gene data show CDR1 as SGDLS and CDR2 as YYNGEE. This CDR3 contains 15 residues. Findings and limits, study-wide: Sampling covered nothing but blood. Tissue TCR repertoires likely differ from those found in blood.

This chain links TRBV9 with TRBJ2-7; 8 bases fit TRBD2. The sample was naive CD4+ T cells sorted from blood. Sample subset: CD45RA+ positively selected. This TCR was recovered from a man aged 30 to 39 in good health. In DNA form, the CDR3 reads TGTGCCAGCAGCGTAGAGGGCGGGGGGATATACGAGCAGTACTTC. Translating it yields CASSVEGGGIYEQYF.